One sample yielded the 21 T cell receptor beta chains listed below, sequenced in a study of cytomegalovirus exposure and HLA in healthy donors. The primer mix had 60 Vbeta and 13 Jbeta primers. Produced via immunoSEQ multiplex PCR; TCRdb's table is partial and in-frame only. The table includes 150,000 to 200,000 clones, around 78% detected once. The specimen was PBMCs. These receptors all stem from a man aged 25 to 40 in good health and CMV-seronegative.

The chain employs TRBV13 and TRBJ1-2, with D possibly being TRBD1 (6 bases). The CDR3 has 11 residues. Germline lookup yields CDR1 PRHDT and CDR2 FYEKMQ (reference sequence). The DNA for the CDR3 is TGTGCGGCAGGGGAAGGGCGAGGCTACACCTTC. Its translation is CAAGEGRGYTF.

Concerning this clone: The same CDR3 is also encoded by other DNA sequences in this sample. The V gene is TRBV19, the J gene TRBJ1-1, with 9 bases identical to TRBD1. After removal of 6 bases from V and 0 bases from J, the junction contained 8 bases not matched to a gene. Germline V gene lookup returns CDR1 LNHDA and CDR2 SQIVND (reference sequence). The CDR3 has 16 amino acids. The CDR3 DNA is TGTGCCAGTAGCAACGGACAGGGGCGGATGAACACTGAAGCTTTCTTT. This gives the protein CASSNGQGRMNTEAFF.

The V gene is TRBV19, the J gene TRBJ1-1, with D possibly TRBD1 on 5 matching bases. Per the germline V gene, CDR1 is LNHDA and CDR2 is SQIVND (reference sequence). CDR3 length equals 13 residues. The V gene lost 0 bases and the J gene lost 4 bases, with 6 bases spanning the gap. The CDR3 loop is CASSIDRVTEAFF. The DNA of the CDR3 is TGTGCCAGTAGTATAGACAGGGTCACTGAAGCTTTCTTT.

This chain joins TRBV28 and TRBJ1-2; TRBD1 aligns across 10 bases. The length of the CDR3 is 14 residues. Trimming at V came to 7 bases and at J to 6 bases, leaving 8 bases not matched to a gene. Germline V gene sequence: CDR1 MDHEN, CDR2 SYDVKM. CDR3 nucleotides: TGTGCCAGCAAACCCGGGACAGGGGCTGATGGCTACACCTTC. It is translated as CASKPGTGADGYTF.

This clone has only a few counts. The chain employs TRBV5-1 and TRBJ2-1; a weak D match, TRBD2 (7 bases). Germline CDR1 and CDR2: SGHRS and YFSETQ. The CDR3 has 17 residues. Trimming took off 0 bases at V and 7 bases at J, with 20 bases between the two ends. The chain's CDR3 is CASSLAQPSGQGNEQFF. CDR3 coding DNA: TGCGCCAGCAGCTTGGCTCAGCCTAGCGGCCAGGGGAATGAGCAGTTCTTC.

The rearrangement joins TRBV18 to TRBJ2-7; TRBD1 agrees at 9 bases. This CDR3 contains 14 residues. V lost 3 bases and J lost 6; bases outside the gene matches: 6. Germline V lookup: CDR1 KGHSH, CDR2 LQKENI. DNA for the CDR3: TGTGCCAGCTCACCTGGGACAGGGTCGTCCGAGCAGTACTTC. Encoded protein: CASSPGTGSSEQYF. Combining the CDR3 with reference TRBV18 and TRBJ2-7 gives the whole variable domain NAGVMQNPRHLVRRRGQEARLRCSPMKGHSHVYWYRQLPEEGLKFMVYLQKENIIDESGMPKERFSAEFPKEGPSILRIQQVVRGDSAAYFCASSPGTGSSEQYFGPGTRLTVT.

The rearrangement links TRBV27 to TRBJ2-2; possibly TRBD1 for D (7 bases). V lost 7 bases to trimming and J lost 2 bases, with 14 bases between them. Germline CDR1 is MNHEY and CDR2 is SMNVEV (reference sequence). The CDR3 spans 15 residues. The CDR3 protein is CASNGQGGNTGELFF. The DNA of the CDR3 is TGTGCCAGCAATGGTCAGGGGGGAAACACCGGGGAGCTGTTTTTT.

Remarks on this clone: At one end, the junction sequence differs from germline, possibly due to a read error. For the CDR3, the DNA is TGCGCCAGCAGTTCAACGACAGGTTTGCAGTTCTTC. It yields the protein CASSSTTGLQFF. The genes are TRBV6-5 and TRBJ2-1; TRBD1 is a possible D gene (6 bases). Per germline, CDR1 MNHEY and CDR2 SVGAGI. This CDR3 has 12 residues.

The chain links TRBV11-2 to TRBJ2-3; a possible D gene is TRBD2 (6 bases). The CDR3 sequence is 15 residues long. From germline, CDR1 is SGHAT and CDR2 FQNNGV. Trimming shortened V by 5 bases and J by 0 bases, and 12 bases separated the two germline ends. The CDR3 coding sequence is TGTGCCAGCAGCCACGGTGGAGGGAGCACAGATACGCAGTATTTT. This sequence encodes CASSHGGGSTDTQYF.

V is TRBV5-1 and J is TRBJ2-7; TRBD1 matches at 8 bases. CDR1 and CDR2 from the germline V gene are SGHRS and YFSETQ. The V gene end was trimmed by 4 bases and the J gene end by 5 bases; junction bases not matched to a gene: 14. The CDR3 runs to 16 residues. The CDR3 is CASSTRRRTGFHEQYF. The DNA of the CDR3 is TGCGCCAGCAGCACCAGACGAAGGACAGGGTTCCACGAGCAGTACTTC.

This chain uses TRBV9 with TRBJ2-1, with D hard to call. Per the germline V gene, CDR1 is SGDLS and CDR2 is YYNGEE. The ends were cut back, 2 bases at V and 0 bases at J, with 9 bases in the middle. The CDR3 extends over 15 amino acids. CDR3 sequence (DNA): TGTGCCAGCAGCGTTTTTGATAGCTCCTACAATGAGCAGTTCTTC. It translates to CASSVFDSSYNEQFF.

This rearrangement joins TRBV5-6 to TRBJ2-1; TRBD1 matches 11 bases. CDR3 length: 15 amino acids. CDR1 and CDR2 from the germline V gene are SGHDT and YYEEEE. Trimming at V came to 4 bases and at J to 4 bases, leaving 4 bases not matched to a gene. DNA for the CDR3: TGTGCCAGCAGCCGGACAGGGGGCCTATACAATGAGCAGTTCTTC. Residues: CASSRTGGLYNEQFF.

V and J are TRBV6-5 and TRBJ2-5, with 7 nucleotides matching TRBD2. V trimming: 6 bases; J trimming: 5 bases; junction bases outside the gene matches: 9. CDR1 MNHEY and CDR2 SVGAGI come from the germline V gene. The CDR3 runs 14 residues. CDR3 amino acids: CASSRDYSWETQYF. CDR3 coding DNA: TGTGCCAGCAGCAGGGACTACTCTTGGGAGACCCAGTACTTC.

This clone was observed a single time. The V gene is TRBV19, the J gene TRBJ2-7, with 12 bases fitting TRBD2. The CDR3 loop spans 15 amino acids. J was trimmed by 6 bases and V by 5 bases; bases with no gene match: 8. CDR1 and CDR2 (germline): LNHDA, SQIVND (reference sequence). CDR3 region: CASSLLAGGRSEQYF. DNA of the CDR3: TGTGCCAGTAGTTTACTAGCGGGAGGCCGCTCCGAGCAGTACTTC.

The chain employs TRBV9 and TRBJ1-1; a possible D gene is TRBD1 (5 bases). Germline V CDR1 and CDR2: SGDLS, YYNGEE. The CDR3 has 14 residues. V was clipped by 0 bases and J by 4 bases, with 10 bases between them. The CDR3 DNA reads TGTGCCAGCAGCGTAGAGGACAAGGTCACTGAAGCTTTCTTT. This translates into CASSVEDKVTEAFF.

The V and J genes are TRBV5-1 and TRBJ2-7, with 10 nucleotides matching TRBD2. Germline lookup yields CDR1 SGHRS and CDR2 YFSETQ. The CDR3 sequence is 21 residues long. V gave up 1 base and J gave up 0 bases; unmatched junction bases: 19. CDR3 protein: CASSLSRARFSGTSASYEQYF. The CDR3 DNA reads as TGCGCCAGCAGCTTGAGCCGGGCGAGATTCTCCGGGACTAGCGCCTCCTACGAGCAGTACTTC.

The chain joins TRBV6-1 to TRBJ2-1; D unclear. Germline CDR1 reads MNHNS; CDR2 reads SASEGT. The CDR3 has 13 residues. With 5 bases removed from V and 7 bases from J, the gap between germline ends came to 12 bases. CDR3 coding DNA: TGTGCCAGCAGTCAAACACTCGGGAATGAGCAGTTCTTC. Encoded protein: CASSQTLGNEQFF.

This clone was picked up one time. The chain couples TRBV2 to TRBJ1-6; 7 nucleotides match TRBD1. Germline CDR1 SNHLY, CDR2 FYNNEI. The CDR3 extends over 16 amino acids. The V segment lost 7 bases and the J segment 3 bases; nucleotides outside the gene matches: 9. The CDR3 loop is CASNAPGQIYNSPLHF. CDR3 sequence (DNA): TGTGCCAGCAACGCTCCGGGACAGATCTATAATTCACCCCTCCACTTT.

This clone was counted a single time. J is TRBJ1-1 and V is TRBV19, with D maybe TRBD1 (6 bases). Trimming removed 5 bases from V and 5 bases from J, with 15 bases in between. This CDR3 comprises 14 residues. Germline V gives CDR1 LNHDA, CDR2 SQIVND (reference sequence). The CDR3 reads CASSPRGGRTEAFF. In DNA, the CDR3 is TGTGCCAGTAGTCCTCGCGGGGGGCGAACTGAAGCTTTCTTT.

This chain uses TRBV9 with TRBJ2-7; the D gene is possibly TRBD2 (6 bases). The CDR3 runs to 18 residues. CDR1 and CDR2 from the germline V gene are SGDLS and YYNGEE. V was cut by 0 bases and J by 2 bases, with 21 bases left in between. CDR3 in amino acids: CASSVGGQGGRGAYEQYF. CDR3 nucleotide sequence: TGTGCCAGCAGCGTAGGAGGGCAGGGAGGTAGAGGGGCCTACGAGCAGTACTTC.

The rearrangement uses TRBV21-1 and TRBJ1-6; TRBD1, as called in the table, went unchecked against the DNA. TRBV21-1 is a known pseudogene. This CDR3 is 16 amino acids long. This CDR3 is CASSPRGGTGPSPLHF. CDR3 sequence (DNA): TGTGCCAGCAGTCCCAGGGGGGGGACAGGGCCTTCACCCCTCCACTTT.